This note documents a single T cell receptor (beta chain) sequence. Researchers prepared the TCRbeta library using unique molecular identifiers, the study reports. One entry per CDR3 protein, called by TCRdb with MiXCR from the PCR reads. The sample contains 300,000 to 400,000 distinct CDR3 sequences, about 14% of which appear only once. The CDR3 length is 14 residues. V lost 4 bases, J lost 5 bases, and 8 bases stayed unmatched. Germline V CDR1 and CDR2: SGHDT, YYEEEE. The sample is drawn from a study of T-cell reconstitution after alpha-beta-depleted transplantation in children. The sample was PBMCs, taken from the stem cell graft. This chain connects TRBV5-6 to TRBJ2-7, with 8 bases identical to TRBD1. The sequence was obtained from a human donor who donated a stem cell graft to a child with Fanconi anemia. CDR3 bases: TGTGCCAGCAGCATCGGGACAGGTCGCCACGAGCAGTACTTC. Protein sequence: CASSIGTGRHEQYF.